Below, 10 T cell receptor beta chains from the same sample are listed, as sequenced in a study of blood T cell repertoires in COVID-19. The protocol was immunoSEQ multiplex PCR, while the TCRdb copy is restricted to in-frame clones and leaves out a portion. The repertoire holds 250,000 to 350,000 clones, with around 87% as singletons. What was sequenced was PBMCs or T cells enriched from blood (not recorded which). All receptors derive from a woman in her 30s who had recovered from COVID-19.

The chain uses TRBV10-3 and TRBJ1-1; maybe TRBD1 (6 bases). The germline V gene encodes CDR1 ENHRY and CDR2 SYGVKD. The CDR3 has 14 residues. V was pared by 6 bases and J by 1 base, with 12 bases between. CDR3 nucleotide sequence: TGTGCCATCAGGATGAACAGGGAGAACACTGAAGCTTTCTTT. Its translation: CAIRMNRENTEAFF.

The chain uses TRBV5-1 and TRBJ1-1; D might be TRBD1 (6 bases). The CDR3 spans 15 residues. From germline, CDR1 is SGHRS and CDR2 YFSETQ. The V end lost 0 bases, the J end lost 3 bases, and 12 bases lay between the germline ends. The DNA of the CDR3 is TGCGCCAGCAGCTTGGGTGCAGGGGATGACACTGAAGCTTTCTTT. The encoded protein is CASSLGAGDDTEAFF.

The chain combines TRBV7-2 with TRBJ2-2; possibly TRBD2 for D (5 bases). Between the trimmed V and J ends, which lost 5 bases and 4 bases, there was a span of 11 bases. Per the germline V gene, CDR1 is SGHTA and CDR2 is FQGNSA. CDR3 length: 14 amino acids. In DNA form, the CDR3 reads TGTGCCAGCAGCCCCATGGAGGTCACCGGGGAGCTGTTTTTT. It yields the protein CASSPMEVTGELFF. The full variable domain, completed using reference TRBV7-2 and TRBJ2-2, is GAGVSQSPSNKVTEKGKDVELRCDPISGHTALYWYRQSLGQGLEFLIYFQGNSAPDKSGLPSDRFSAERTGGSVSTLTIQRTQQEDSAVYLCASSPMEVTGELFFGEGSRLTVL.

This clone was counted a single time. The chain employs TRBV19 and TRBJ1-5; D call uncertain. Trimming stripped 5 bases from V and 3 bases from J, with 14 bases between. Germline values: CDR1 LNHDA, CDR2 SQIVND (reference sequence). The CDR3 extends over 15 amino acids. The DNA for the CDR3 is TGTGCCAGTAGTGGCCGCCGAGGGATCAATCAGCCCCAGCATTTT. Its protein is CASSGRRGINQPQHF.

For this clone: Compared with germline, one end of the junction differs, possibly owing to a read error. The DNA of the CDR3 is TGTGCTAGCAGCTTATCCGCAGGTTCTGGAAACACCATATATTTT. Its protein product is CASSLSAGSGNTIYF. The chain has TRBV7-7 and TRBJ1-3; no firm D call. CDR1 and CDR2 from the germline V gene are SSHAT and FNYEAQ (reference sequence). The CDR3 consists of 15 residues.

The chain couples TRBV24-1 to TRBJ2-1; 8 positions agree with TRBD2. Germline CDR1 KGHDR, CDR2 SFDVKD. The CDR3 totals 16 residues. The trim removed 4 bases at V and 8 bases at J, leaving 12 bases unmatched. CDR3 in amino acids: CATSDSSGGPRYEQFF. CDR3 nucleotide sequence: TGTGCCACCAGTGACTCTTCGGGGGGGCCTAGGTATGAGCAGTTCTTC.

This clone showed up just once. V is TRBV4-1 and J is TRBJ1-2, with TRBD1 matching 10 bases. The CDR3 runs to 16 residues. The V gene's germline CDR1 is MGHRA and CDR2 YSYEKL. V dropped 1 base and J dropped 8; count of bases not matched to a gene: 10. The CDR3 DNA is TGCGCCAGCAGCCAAGTACTGGGACAGGGGCGTGTCGGCTACACCTTC. Translated: CASSQVLGQGRVGYTF.

The chain combines TRBV19 with TRBJ2-5; TRBD1 matches 7 bases. The germline CDR1 and CDR2 sequences are LNHDA and SQIVND (reference sequence). V was clipped by 6 bases and J by 5 bases; unmatched bases: 3. The CDR3 has 12 amino acids. The CDR3 DNA sequence: TGTGCCAGTAGAGGGGGCGGGGAGACCCAGTACTTC. This encodes CASRGGGETQYF.

V is TRBV7-9 and J is TRBJ2-5; D is unclear. Germline assignment: CDR1 SEHNR and CDR2 FQNEAQ (reference sequence). Trimming removed 1 base from V and 5 bases from J, with 8 bases in between. This CDR3 has 13 residues. DNA for the CDR3: TGTGCCAGCAGCTTAGTGGCTAGGGAGACCCAGTACTTC. Translated: CASSLVARETQYF.

V gene TRBV4-3 combines with J gene TRBJ2-3, with D possibly matching TRBD2 (6 bases). Trimming took 2 bases from V and 2 from J, leaving 11 bases between them. Germline-derived CDR1 and CDR2 are LGHNA and YSLEER. The CDR3 loop spans 15 amino acids. The CDR3 sequence is CASSQTWGDTDTQYF. The CDR3 nucleotides read TGCGCCAGCAGCCAAACCTGGGGGGACACAGATACGCAGTATTTT.